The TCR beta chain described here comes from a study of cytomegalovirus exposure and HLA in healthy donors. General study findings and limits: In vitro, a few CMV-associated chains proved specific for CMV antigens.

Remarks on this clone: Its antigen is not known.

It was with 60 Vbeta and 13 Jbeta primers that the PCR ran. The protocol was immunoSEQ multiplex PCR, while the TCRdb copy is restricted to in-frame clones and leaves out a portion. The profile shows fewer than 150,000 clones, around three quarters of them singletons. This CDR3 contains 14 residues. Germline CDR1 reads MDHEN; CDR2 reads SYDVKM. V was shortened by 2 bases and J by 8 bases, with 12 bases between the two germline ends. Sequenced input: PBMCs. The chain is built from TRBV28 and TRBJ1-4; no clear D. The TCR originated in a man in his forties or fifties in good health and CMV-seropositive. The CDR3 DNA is TGTGCCAGCAGTTTAAGAGGGTTTGAGGAAAAACTGTTTTTT. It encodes CASSLRGFEEKLFF.